This TCR beta chain originates from a study of blood T cells in healthy people across ages. This clonotype was recorded only once. Its antigen is still unknown. The germline CDR1 and CDR2 sequences are SGHAT and FQNNGV. V gave up 1 base and J gave up 3 bases, with 9 bases separating them. CDR3 length: 14 amino acids. With a J-beta primer mix and a sample-barcoded 5' primer, a second PCR ran about 7 to 12 cycles. A template-switch adaptor that had 12 random nucleotides put a tag on each cDNA molecule. TCRdb reanalysed the 5' RACE reads using MiXCR and keeps one entry per CDR3 protein. The sample contains around 790,000 distinct CDR3 sequences, about 42% of which appear only once. Caucasian individuals from Russia who were healthy and aged about 6 to 95 acted as donors. General observations from the study: Diversity figures based on one million T cells were deemed too low. Aged donors had fewer naive CD4+ cells and lower diversity than long-lived donors.

Sequenced sample: blood. This clonotype was obtained from a man in his sixties in good health. This sequence joins TRBV11-2 and TRBJ1-1; D call uncertain. The CDR3 DNA sequence: TGTGCCAGCAGCTTAGGCCCCCTTGACACTGAAGCTTTCTTT. Protein: CASSLGPLDTEAFF.